Listed below are T cell receptor beta chains from one sample, sequenced in a study of T cells in localized non-small cell lung cancer. Profiled with immunoSEQ multiplex PCR; TCRdb holds only in-frame clones, not every one. The sample includes 50,000 to 70,000 clones, roughly 92% of them seen just once. The starting material was peripheral blood, obtained before any cancer treatment. The origin of the receptors is a man aged 40-75 years with stage I lung adenocarcinoma. The CDR3 runs from the conserved cysteine through the conserved F or W. The order of the fields is J gene, V gene, CDR3 protein.

j_call: TRBJ1-1
v_call: TRBV15
cdr3_aa: CATSRAGSVMNTEAFF

j_call: TRBJ2-1
v_call: TRBV5-1
cdr3_aa: CASSFGQGVGYNEQFF

j_call: TRBJ2-7
v_call: TRBV28
cdr3_aa: CASSLFPGGRPYEQYF

j_call: TRBJ2-5
v_call: TRBV11-3
cdr3_aa: CASSKRLAVALETQYF

j_call: TRBJ1-3
v_call: TRBV7-9
cdr3_aa: CASSPRVGNTIYF

j_call: TRBJ2-2
v_call: TRBV7-3
cdr3_aa: CASSLTSGATGELFF

j_call: TRBJ2-1
v_call: TRBV5-5
cdr3_aa: CASSPLAGGPRNEQFF

j_call: TRBJ2-7
v_call: TRBV27
cdr3_aa: CASSLRTGFYEQYF

j_call: TRBJ1-1
v_call: TRBV5-1
cdr3_aa: CASSLDKNTEAFF

j_call: TRBJ2-3
v_call: TRBV30
cdr3_aa: CAWSRGFGTDTQYF

j_call: TRBJ2-7
v_call: TRBV10-3
cdr3_aa: CAISERTGATGNYEQYF

j_call: TRBJ2-2
v_call: TRBV2
cdr3_aa: CASSIRDLRGGELFF

j_call: TRBJ2-3
v_call: TRBV28
cdr3_aa: CASSLGGRGDTQYF

j_call: TRBJ2-1
v_call: TRBV5-6
cdr3_aa: CASSSWTGGEQFF

j_call: TRBJ1-1
v_call: TRBV7-9
cdr3_aa: CASSLEQTDEAFF

j_call: TRBJ2-4
v_call: TRBV13
cdr3_aa: CASSPWTSGSGNIQYF

j_call: TRBJ2-7
v_call: TRBV4-2
cdr3_aa: CASSQETSGSSHEQYF

j_call: TRBJ1-5
v_call: TRBV2
cdr3_aa: CASGADRASNQPQHF